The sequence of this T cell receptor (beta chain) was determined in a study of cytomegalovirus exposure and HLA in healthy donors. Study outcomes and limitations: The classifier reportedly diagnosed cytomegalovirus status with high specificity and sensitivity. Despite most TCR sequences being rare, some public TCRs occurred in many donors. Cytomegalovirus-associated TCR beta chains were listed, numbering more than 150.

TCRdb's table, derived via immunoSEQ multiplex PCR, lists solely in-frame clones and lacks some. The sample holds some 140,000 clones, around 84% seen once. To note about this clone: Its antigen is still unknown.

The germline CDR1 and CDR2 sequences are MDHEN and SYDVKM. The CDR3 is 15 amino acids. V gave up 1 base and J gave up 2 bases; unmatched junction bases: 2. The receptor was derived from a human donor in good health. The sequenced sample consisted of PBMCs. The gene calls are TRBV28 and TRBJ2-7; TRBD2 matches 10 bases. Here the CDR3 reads CASSLSTSGAYEQYF. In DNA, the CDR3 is TGTGCCAGCAGTTTATCCACTAGCGGGGCCTACGAGCAGTACTTC.